The following is a T cell receptor (beta chain) sequence with its context. No antigen is known for it. These data belong to a study of T-cell reconstitution after alpha-beta-depleted transplantation in children. General study points: It was reported that alpha-beta T cells came from several hundred expanded graft clones (about two months after transplant).

CDR1 and CDR2 (germline): MNHNS, SASEGT. The V and J ends lost 4 bases and 1 base, in that order; junction bases with no gene match: 4. The CDR3 is 15 amino acids. Preparation of the TCRbeta library used unique molecular identifiers. TCRdb passed the PCR reads through MiXCR, listing each CDR3 protein once. The table has some 460,000 distinct CDR3 sequences, 15% to 20% seen once. The specimen comprised PBMCs, mostly from graft donor cells, sampled 360 days after TCRalphabeta/CD19-depleted stem cell transplant. The receptor comes from a boy in the first two years of life who had a stem cell transplant for Wiskott-Aldrich syndrome, so the T cells may come from the graft donor. The chain has TRBV6-1 and TRBJ2-5, with TRBD2 matching 9 bases. The CDR3 sequence is CASSVQRGVQETQYF. The CDR3 region has the DNA TGTGCCAGCAGTGTCCAGCGGGGGGTCCAAGAGACCCAGTACTTC.